Listed below are T cell receptor beta chains from one sample, sequenced in a study of T-cell memory formation after mild COVID-19. TCRdb passed the 5' RACE reads through MiXCR, listing each CDR3 protein once. The sample includes around 53,000 distinct CDR3 sequences, 9% to 15% of them seen just once. The sequenced sample consisted of PBMCs or a T cell subset sorted from them (not recorded which). The source of these receptors is a man aged 18 to 30 who had mild COVID-19 (a few samples of this study predate the infection). Cell type and time point are not known. Each CDR3 is given with its conserved first and last residue. The order of the fields is V gene, D gene, J gene, clone size, CDR3 protein, CDR3 DNA. D genes are given only for firm matches. Only part of the rows carry a size: once, few, many, or a class if the clone is expanded.

V: TRBV6-2/TRBV6-3
D: TRBD1
J: TRBJ1-5
size: few
CDR3: CASTWAGGDQPQHF
DNA: TGTGCCAGCACCTGGGCAGGGGGCGATCAGCCCCAGCATTTT

V: TRBV20-1
D: .
J: TRBJ2-7
size: many
CDR3: CSAGTGYEQYF
DNA: TGCAGTGCTGGGACGGGCTACGAGCAGTACTTC

V: TRBV5-1
D: .
J: TRBJ2-1
size: many
CDR3: CASSISPGTPYNEQFF
DNA: TGCGCCAGCAGCATATCTCCCGGGACACCCTACAATGAGCAGTTCTTC

V: TRBV20-1
D: TRBD1
J: TRBJ1-3
size: .
CDR3: CSARGGQGNTIYF
DNA: TGCAGTGCTAGGGGGGGACAGGGAAACACCATATATTTT

V: TRBV20-1
D: TRBD1
J: TRBJ1-4
size: few
CDR3: CSALNRGLNEKLFF
DNA: TGCAGTGCACTGAACAGGGGGCTTAATGAAAAACTGTTTTTT

V: TRBV7-9
D: .
J: TRBJ2-1
size: .
CDR3: CASSFRGSSYNEQFF
DNA: TGTGCCAGCAGCTTCCGGGGATCATCCTACAATGAGCAGTTCTTC

V: TRBV6-6
D: .
J: TRBJ1-1
size: .
CDR3: CASRLIGIRTEAFF
DNA: TGTGCCAGCAGGCTAATCGGGATACGCACTGAAGCTTTCTTT

V: TRBV28
D: TRBD1
J: TRBJ2-5
size: few
CDR3: CASSRTGWTTQYF
DNA: TGTGCCAGCAGCCGGACAGGGTGGACGACCCAGTACTTC

V: TRBV5-1
D: TRBD2
J: TRBJ2-1
size: many
CDR3: CASSFTSGGAGNEQFF
DNA: TGCGCCAGCAGCTTCACTAGCGGGGGGGCTGGTAATGAGCAGTTCTTC

V: TRBV6-2/TRBV6-3
D: TRBD1
J: TRBJ1-5
size: .
CDR3: CASSYFPGGSNQPQHF
DNA: TGTGCCAGCAGTTACTTCCCAGGGGGTAGCAATCAGCCCCAGCATTTT

V: TRBV13
D: .
J: TRBJ1-5
size: few
CDR3: CASSVRVGGQPQHF
DNA: TGTGCCAGCAGCGTAAGGGTTGGGGGGCAGCCCCAGCATTTT

V: TRBV4-2
D: .
J: TRBJ2-7
size: .
CDR3: CASSRDVSYEQYF
DNA: TGTGCCAGCAGCAGGGACGTCTCCTACGAGCAGTACTTC

V: TRBV12-3/TRBV12-4
D: .
J: TRBJ2-1
size: .
CDR3: CASSLAAEAYNEQFF
DNA: TGTGCCAGCAGTTTAGCGGCAGAAGCCTACAATGAGCAGTTCTTC

V: TRBV7-2
D: .
J: TRBJ1-1
size: .
CDR3: CASSRRPGTEAFF
DNA: TGTGCCAGCAGTCGTAGACCGGGAACTGAAGCTTTCTTT

V: TRBV13
D: TRBD1
J: TRBJ2-1
size: few
CDR3: CASSGDRVTYNEQFF
DNA: TGTGCCAGCAGCGGGGACAGGGTGACATACAATGAGCAGTTCTTC

V: TRBV2
D: TRBD1
J: TRBJ2-1
size: many
CDR3: CASSVQGARNEQFF
DNA: TGTGCCAGCAGTGTTCAGGGGGCGAGAAATGAGCAGTTCTTC

V: TRBV5-6
D: .
J: TRBJ2-3
size: .
CDR3: CASSLVPRVGDTQYF
DNA: TGTGCCAGCAGCTTGGTCCCGAGGGTGGGAGATACGCAGTATTTT

V: TRBV5-6
D: .
J: TRBJ1-1
size: few
CDR3: CASSGWGRWNTEAFF
DNA: TGTGCCAGCTCGGGGTGGGGGCGGTGGAACACTGAAGCTTTCTTT

V: TRBV4-3
D: .
J: TRBJ2-3
size: .
CDR3: CASSPTPGIDTQYF
DNA: TGCGCCAGCAGCCCAACCCCGGGGATAGATACGCAGTATTTT

V: TRBV20-1
D: .
J: TRBJ1-1
size: few
CDR3: CSAPPLGGPRGTEAFF
DNA: TGCAGTGCGCCGCCCCTTGGGGGACCCCGTGGCACTGAAGCTTTCTTT

V: TRBV29-1
D: .
J: TRBJ2-2
size: many
CDR3: CSVPGRDTGELFF
DNA: TGCAGCGTGCCGGGACGGGACACCGGGGAGCTGTTTTTT

V: TRBV5-1
D: .
J: TRBJ2-5
size: many
CDR3: CASSYPRGQETQYF
DNA: TGCGCCAGCAGCTACCCCCGGGGGCAAGAGACCCAGTACTTC

V: TRBV6-1
D: .
J: TRBJ1-5
size: .
CDR3: CASSESSYGWGNSNQPQHF
DNA: TGTGCCAGCAGTGAATCGAGTTACGGATGGGGTAATAGCAATCAGCCCCAGCATTTT

V: TRBV6-2/TRBV6-3
D: .
J: TRBJ2-4
size: .
CDR3: CASSYSSFIRARNIQYF
DNA: TGTGCCAGCAGTTACTCCTCGTTTATAAGGGCTAGGAACATTCAGTACTTC

V: TRBV4-1
D: .
J: TRBJ1-5
size: few
CDR3: CASSPRWVGNQPQHF
DNA: TGCGCCAGCAGCCCCCGATGGGTAGGCAATCAGCCCCAGCATTTT

V: TRBV12-3/TRBV12-4
D: .
J: TRBJ1-3
size: .
CDR3: CASRPYLYPGTSRNTTYF
DNA: TGTGCCAGCAGACCTTATCTCTACCCAGGGACATCGAGAAACACCACATATTTT